Listed below are T cell receptor beta chains from one sample, sequenced in a study of blood T cells in healthy people across ages. TCRdb fed the 5' RACE reads into MiXCR, producing one record per CDR3 protein. This sample has around 870,000 distinct CDR3 sequences, with about 30% found just once. The sequenced sample consisted of blood. The receptors here all came from an elderly woman in good health. Each CDR3 is given with its conserved first and last residue. A D gene is named only where the DNA matches it firmly. Clone size is given for some rows only: seen once, a few or many times, or a class if the clone is expanded.

d_gene	v_gene	abundance	j_gene	CDR3nt	CDR3aa
.	TRBV27	many	TRBJ2-3	TGTGCCAGCAGTTTAGGGCTGGGTTTCACAGATACGCAGTATTTT	CASSLGLGFTDTQYF
.	TRBV12-3/TRBV12-4	many	TRBJ2-1	TGTGCCAGCAGTAACGGGCACCTCGAGCAGTTCTTC	CASSNGHLEQFF
.	TRBV12-3/TRBV12-4	many	TRBJ1-1	TGTGCCAGCAGTTTGAGTAACAGGGAGAGCACTGAAGCTTTCTTT	CASSLSNRESTEAFF
TRBD1	TRBV20-1	.	TRBJ2-7	TGCAGTGCTAGGACGGGACAGGGGAGATCCTACGAGCAGTACTTC	CSARTGQGRSYEQYF
.	TRBV7-2	.	TRBJ1-2	TGTGCCAGCAGCTTAGATGAGGGGTTGGGCTATGGCTACACCTTC	CASSLDEGLGYGYTF
TRBD2	TRBV3-1	few	TRBJ2-5	TGTGCCAGCAGCCAAGATCCCGGGACTAGGGGTGAGTCCCAGTACTTC	CASSQDPGTRGESQYF
.	TRBV7-6	many	TRBJ2-5	TGTGCCAGCAGCCCACGGGTGAACCAAGAGACCCAGTACTTC	CASSPRVNQETQYF
.	TRBV5-6	many	TRBJ2-5	TGTGCCAGCAGCTTGGGAGAGGGGGGGCTAAGGAGGGCCCAGTACTTC	CASSLGEGGLRRAQYF
.	TRBV2	.	TRBJ1-6	TGTGCCGGCAGAATTTCGGGTGACAATTCACCCCTCCACTTT	CAGRISGDNSPLHF
TRBD2	TRBV6-2/TRBV6-3	few	TRBJ2-2	TGTGCCAGCAGATACACCGGGACTAGGCTGACCGGGGAGCTGTTTTTT	CASRYTGTRLTGELFF
TRBD1	TRBV7-2	few	TRBJ1-4	TGTGCCAGCAGCTTACCAGGGGGTTCTAATGAAAAACTGTTTTTT	CASSLPGGSNEKLFF
TRBD1	TRBV29-1	many	TRBJ2-1	TGCAGCGTTGTCCGGACAGGGGCGGGTGAGCAGTTCTTC	CSVVRTGAGEQFF
.	TRBV19	few	TRBJ2-1	TGTGCCAGCCAAACCGGACATTGGCAGTTCTTC	CASQTGHWQFF
.	TRBV2	.	TRBJ2-7	TGTGCCAGCAGTGAAACGCGACAAATCCTCTACGAGCAGTACTTC	CASSETRQILYEQYF
.	TRBV7-9	.	TRBJ1-1	TGTGCCAGCAGCTTCCCCGGAGGGGGACAGAACACTGAAGCTTTCTTT	CASSFPGGGQNTEAFF
TRBD1	TRBV7-2	many	TRBJ1-1	TGTGCCAGCAGCGAAATACAGGGGGCGCGGACTGAAGCTTTCTTT	CASSEIQGARTEAFF
.	TRBV11-2	.	TRBJ2-1	TGTGCCAGCAGCTTAGGGAGCGAGCCCAGAGGTGAGCAGTTCTTC	CASSLGSEPRGEQFF
TRBD1	TRBV28	few	TRBJ2-7	TGTGCCAGCAGCATTACCTCGACAGGGAGCTCCTACGAGCAGTACTTC	CASSITSTGSSYEQYF
.	TRBV6-5	few	TRBJ1-5	TGTGCCAGCAGTTTTTACCCAAATCAGCCCCAGCATTTT	CASSFYPNQPQHF
.	TRBV6-2/TRBV6-3	many	TRBJ2-5	TGTGCCAGCAGTCGACAGGTAGAGACCCAGTACTTC	CASSRQVETQYF
.	TRBV20-1	many	TRBJ2-3	TGCAGTGCTAGAGGGCCGCGCTCGCCCACAGATACGCAGTATTTT	CSARGPRSPTDTQYF
.	TRBV6-6	many	TRBJ2-1	TGTGCCAGCAGTCCCACAGGGGGGGTCTACAATGAGCAGTTCTTC	CASSPTGGVYNEQFF
TRBD2	TRBV4-1	.	TRBJ2-7	TGCGCCAGCAGCCCACGACTAGCGGGGGGCCCTTACAATGAGCAGTACTTC	CASSPRLAGGPYNEQYF